These T cell receptor beta chains were read from a single sample in a study of cytomegalovirus exposure and HLA in healthy donors. Method: immunoSEQ multiplex PCR; TCRdb's copy keeps in-frame clones and lacks some. The repertoire includes 100,000 to 150,000 clones, 78% of them detected once, and around 3.9% sits in the top ten. Sequenced: PBMCs. Source of these receptors: a man in his forties in good health and CMV-seronegative. Both conserved end residues are trimmed from each CDR3.

j_call: TRBJ1-1
v_call: TRBV18
cdr3_aa: ASSPGRANTEAF

j_call: TRBJ2-1
v_call: TRBV12-5
cdr3_aa: ASGPGDRGYNEQF

j_call: TRBJ2-7
v_call: TRBV4-1
cdr3_aa: ASSQPLYEQY

j_call: TRBJ1-4
v_call: TRBV4-3
cdr3_aa: ASSRRGGYNEKLF

j_call: TRBJ2-7
v_call: TRBV18
cdr3_aa: ASSPTLEGYEQY

j_call: TRBJ2-3
v_call: TRBV6-1
cdr3_aa: ASSDLSGGFTDTQY

j_call: TRBJ1-6
v_call: TRBV5-4
cdr3_aa: ASSLPGTGTNSPLH

j_call: TRBJ2-4
v_call: TRBV7-2
cdr3_aa: ASSLAAGAKNIQY

j_call: TRBJ1-2
v_call: TRBV6-1
cdr3_aa: ASSLVGVKGGYT

j_call: TRBJ2-3
v_call: TRBV5-6
cdr3_aa: ASSLSTGLPDPDTQY

j_call: TRBJ2-7
v_call: TRBV11-2
cdr3_aa: ASSLDGTGAHEQY

j_call: TRBJ2-6
v_call: TRBV19
cdr3_aa: ASSPTGANVLT

j_call: TRBJ1-1
v_call: TRBV29-1
cdr3_aa: SAVDTPEAF

j_call: TRBJ1-6
v_call: TRBV7-9
cdr3_aa: ASSQKQGNNSPLH

j_call: TRBJ2-7
v_call: TRBV19
cdr3_aa: ASSNPRGLHEQY

j_call: TRBJ1-6
v_call: TRBV4-2
cdr3_aa: ASTQRYGQGGSPLH

j_call: TRBJ1-3
v_call: TRBV2
cdr3_aa: ASSESPGSSGNTIY

j_call: TRBJ1-2
v_call: TRBV7-2
cdr3_aa: ASSSRGTAGGYT

j_call: TRBJ1-2
v_call: TRBV5-8
cdr3_aa: ASSLPDTRGGYT

j_call: TRBJ2-5
v_call: TRBV9
cdr3_aa: ASSGPGQRETQY

j_call: TRBJ1-5
v_call: TRBV2
cdr3_aa: ASGYDRGIGQPQH

j_call: TRBJ2-5
v_call: TRBV6-5
cdr3_aa: ASSYSRQQQSETQY

j_call: TRBJ1-5
v_call: TRBV5-1
cdr3_aa: ASSPTGPYSNQPQH

j_call: TRBJ2-3
v_call: TRBV5-8
cdr3_aa: ASSLSHTTDTQY

j_call: TRBJ1-5
v_call: TRBV2
cdr3_aa: ASRNSAGPDQPQH

j_call: TRBJ2-1
v_call: TRBV18
cdr3_aa: ASSLIDGGNEQF

j_call: TRBJ2-5
v_call: TRBV5-1
cdr3_aa: ASSFGSQETQY

j_call: TRBJ2-3
v_call: TRBV6-1
cdr3_aa: ASSASSRTDTQY

j_call: TRBJ2-6
v_call: TRBV5-6
cdr3_aa: ASSLPGQLISGANGLT

j_call: TRBJ1-1
v_call: TRBV18
cdr3_aa: ASSPMGGTNTEAF

j_call: TRBJ2-3
v_call: TRBV7-8
cdr3_aa: ASSLRTGPHTDTQY

j_call: TRBJ1-1
v_call: TRBV19
cdr3_aa: ASSINRGLTEAF

j_call: TRBJ1-2
v_call: TRBV11-2
cdr3_aa: ASRPTAANYGYT

j_call: TRBJ2-7
v_call: TRBV15
cdr3_aa: ATSRVGTGLTYEQY

j_call: TRBJ2-1
v_call: TRBV19
cdr3_aa: ASSPRPLYNEQF

j_call: TRBJ2-7
v_call: TRBV6-6
cdr3_aa: ASSYEEKAAYEQY

j_call: TRBJ2-4
v_call: TRBV23-1
cdr3_aa: ASFRTSGQTKNIQY

j_call: TRBJ1-1
v_call: TRBV30
cdr3_aa: AWGQEVAEAF

j_call: TRBJ2-7
v_call: TRBV5-1
cdr3_aa: ASSRDSLTYEQY

j_call: TRBJ1-2
v_call: TRBV4-1
cdr3_aa: ASSQGLPGYGYT

j_call: TRBJ2-1
v_call: TRBV7-2
cdr3_aa: ASCANYNEQF

j_call: TRBJ2-7
v_call: TRBV4-2
cdr3_aa: ASSQDKGTYEQY

j_call: TRBJ2-5
v_call: TRBV5-1
cdr3_aa: ASSWLAGHSGEQY

j_call: TRBJ2-7
v_call: TRBV5-1
cdr3_aa: ASSLGQGAAEQY

j_call: TRBJ2-7
v_call: TRBV7-9
cdr3_aa: ASSFYGTGKYEQY

j_call: TRBJ1-1
v_call: TRBV5-5
cdr3_aa: ASSAPGGKAF

j_call: TRBJ2-7
v_call: TRBV18
cdr3_aa: ASSASGASYEQY

j_call: TRBJ2-7
v_call: TRBV27
cdr3_aa: ASSLSSPYEQY

j_call: TRBJ2-5
v_call: TRBV4-2
cdr3_aa: ASSNIGTAQETQY

j_call: TRBJ2-2
v_call: TRBV5-1
cdr3_aa: ASSFYQSDTGELF

j_call: TRBJ1-4
v_call: TRBV2
cdr3_aa: ASSGVWNEKLF

j_call: TRBJ1-1
v_call: TRBV5-6
cdr3_aa: ASSLNYLDTEAF

j_call: TRBJ1-5
v_call: TRBV4-2
cdr3_aa: ASSQAGTGGQLNNQPQH

j_call: TRBJ1-4
v_call: TRBV6-5
cdr3_aa: ASRFAGGGNEKLF

j_call: TRBJ2-7
v_call: TRBV19
cdr3_aa: ASSMRTGSYSYEQY